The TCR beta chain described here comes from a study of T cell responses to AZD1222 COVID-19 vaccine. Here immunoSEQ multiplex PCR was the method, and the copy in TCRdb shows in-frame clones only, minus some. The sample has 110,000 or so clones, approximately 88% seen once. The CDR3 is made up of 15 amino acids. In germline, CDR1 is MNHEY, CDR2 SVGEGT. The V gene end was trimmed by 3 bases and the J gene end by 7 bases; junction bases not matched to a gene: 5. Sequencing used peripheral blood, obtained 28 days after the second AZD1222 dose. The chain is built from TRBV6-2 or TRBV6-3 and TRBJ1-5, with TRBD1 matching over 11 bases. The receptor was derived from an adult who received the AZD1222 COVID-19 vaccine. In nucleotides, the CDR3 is TGTGCCAGCAGTTATGGACAGGGGGCTGGACAGCCCCAGCATTTT. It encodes CASSYGQGAGQPQHF.